The T cell receptor (beta chain) under discussion was sequenced for a study of cytomegalovirus exposure and HLA in healthy donors. With 60 Vbeta and 13 Jbeta primers, the PCR was carried out. Clones were sequenced by immunoSEQ multiplex PCR, and TCRdb holds only the in-frame ones, with some missing. Counted here are approximately 110,000 clones, 65% to 75% occurring once; the ten biggest clones make up roughly 10%. Germline CDR1 is LGHNA and CDR2 is YSLEER. V lost 1 base to trimming and J lost 5 bases, with 11 bases between them. The CDR3 contains 14 residues. J is TRBJ1-1 and V is TRBV4-3; D is uncertain. What was sequenced was PBMCs. The sequence came from a man aged 40-50 years in good health and CMV-seropositive. CDR3 protein: CASSQAPRETEAFF. Written as DNA, the CDR3 is TGCGCCAGCAGCCAAGCGCCAAGGGAGACTGAAGCTTTCTTT.